The text below deals with one TCR beta chain. Its antigen is unknown. Germline values: CDR1 SGDLS, CDR2 YYNGEE. V gave up 5 bases and J gave up 2 bases, with 5 bases separating them. The CDR3 covers 12 residues. The data belong to a study of OX40 agonist ivuxolimab in advanced cancers. Study overall: Patients were given ivuxolimab, an antibody that agonizes OX40 (CD134). Patients with hepatocellular carcinoma, melanoma, renal cell or head and neck cancer made up the dose-escalation patients. Study-wide points: Averaging showed that CD8+ T cells had more expanded clones than CD4+ did. Among some nonresponders, normalized T-cell clonal expansion was also low.

Sequenced by immunoSEQ multiplex PCR; TCRdb stores in-frame clones only, minus some. The sample contains about 70,000 clones, roughly nine tenths of which appear only once. The rearrangement joins TRBV9 to TRBJ1-3; D not resolved. This clonotype originated in an adult with an advanced solid tumor such as melanoma, head and neck, liver or kidney cancer. The sequencing here drew on CD4+ or CD8+ T cells sorted from blood, taken in a trial of the OX40 agonist ivuxolimab. In DNA, the CDR3 is TGTGCCAGCAGTAATCCTGGAAACACCATATATTTT. Translating gives CASSNPGNTIYF. The full variable domain, with the rest looked up from reference TRBV9 and TRBJ1-3, is DSGVTQTPKHLITATGQRVTLRCSPRSGDLSVYWYQQSLDQGLQFLIQYYNGEERAKGNILERFSAQQFPDLHSELNLSSLELGDSALYFCASSNPGNTIYFGEGSWLTVV.